These 18 T cell receptor beta chains were all obtained from the same sample, sequenced in a study of circulating CD8 cells and anti-PD-1 response in melanoma. Each library started from roughly 15 ng of total RNA using the QIAseq Immune Repertoire TCR panel. TCRdb analysed the reads with MiXCR anew, one entry per CDR3 protein. The table records 950 to 1,300 distinct CDR3 sequences, about 6.2% of them present only once. From live CD3+CD8+TCRalphabeta+ cells, four PD-1 and/or TIGIT subsets were sorted. This specimen consisted of CD8+ T cells from PBMCs, obtained at baseline or after one month of anti-PD-1 therapy (not recorded which). The receptors originated from a human donor with melanoma.

In its sample, this clonotype ranks as medium-sized (0.01 to 0.1%). This chain links TRBV27 with TRBJ2-7; 8 bases are shared with TRBD1. Germline-derived CDR1 and CDR2 are MNHEY and SMNVEV (reference sequence). This CDR3 is 15 amino acids long. V dropped 8 bases and J dropped 2; count of bases not matched to a gene: 11. The CDR3 sequence: CASWTRDRMTYEQYF. The CDR3 DNA reads TGTGCCAGCTGGACCCGGGACAGGATGACCTACGAGCAGTACTTC.

Relative to its sample, this clonotype is medium-sized. The chain recombines TRBV28 with TRBJ2-7; 8 nucleotides align to TRBD1. The CDR3 covers 14 residues. After removal of 8 bases from V and 2 bases from J, the junction contained 8 bases not matched to a gene. Per germline, CDR1 MDHEN and CDR2 SYDVKM. The CDR3 loop reads CASRAGTGTYEQYF. The CDR3 DNA sequence: TGTGCCAGCCGGGCCGGGACAGGAACCTACGAGCAGTACTTC.

As concerns this clonotype: A read error is likely, as this CDR3 ends without the conserved phenylalanine or tryptophan. V gene TRBV28 combines with J gene TRBJ2-2; D remains unclear. Germline V gives CDR1 MDHEN, CDR2 SYDVKM. CDR3 length: 14 residues. V was trimmed by 5 bases and J by 6 bases, leaving 13 bases between them. The CDR3 DNA reads TGTGCCAGCAGTCCACCCGACGTGCCCGGGGAGCTGTTTTCA. Translation gives CASSPPDVPGELFS.

In the case of this clonotype: With a much larger clone just one base away, this may be a read error. The gene calls are TRBV2 and TRBJ2-2; D may be TRBD2 (6 bases). The CDR3 loop spans 15 amino acids. Looked up from germline, CDR1 is SNHLY and CDR2 is FYNNEI. The CDR3 region is CASSENGRGTGELIF. In DNA, the CDR3 is TGTGCCAGCAGTGAAAACGGGAGAGGAACCGGGGAGCTGATTTTT.

As concerns this clonotype: Given a much more abundant clone one base away, this may be a read error. This chain links TRBV5-4 with TRBJ2-7; D perhaps matches TRBD2 (6 bases). This CDR3 region has 14 residues. Trimming removed 4 bases at V and 9 bases at J, with 20 bases between. Germline V gene lookup returns CDR1 SGHNT and CDR2 YYREEE (reference sequence). The CDR3 DNA is TGTGCCAGCAGCCTGGGACTCCGACCCGACGGGCAGTACTTC. Translating it yields CASSLGLRPDGQYF.

By share of the sample, this clonotype is large. The V call is TRBV28, the J call TRBJ2-2; 8 nucleotides align to TRBD2. This CDR3 has 17 amino acids. The germline gives CDR1 MDHEN, CDR2 SYDVKM. The J segment lost 2 bases and the V segment lost 5 bases, leaving 10 bases of the junction unmatched. In DNA, the CDR3 is TGTGCCAGCAGTCGACGGTCCCGGGAGGGAAACACCGGGGAGCTGTTTTTT. Translation gives CASSRRSREGNTGELFF.

By sample fraction, this clonotype is large (0.1 to 1%). One junction end does not reproduce the germline sequence, and a read error may be involved. This chain uses TRBV20-1 with TRBJ2-5; the D gene is possibly TRBD2 (6 bases). CDR3 length equals 13 residues. Germline-derived CDR1 and CDR2 are DFQATT and SNEGSKA (reference sequence). The CDR3 region is CSARVGLQETQYF. The CDR3 bases are TGCAGTGCGAGAGTGGGACTCCAAGAGACCCAGTACTTC.

By share of the sample, this clonotype is medium-sized (0.01 to 0.1%). The rearrangement links TRBV28 to TRBJ2-7; 7 bases map to TRBD1. The CDR3 length is 18 residues. The germline V gene has CDR1 MDHEN and CDR2 SYDVKM. V gave up 4 bases and J gave up 1 base; unmatched junction bases: 16. DNA for the CDR3: TGTGCCAGCAGTTCCCTCGAAGGAGTGACAGGGTATTCCTACGAGCAGTACTTC. Protein: CASSSLEGVTGYSYEQYF.

This clonotype was counted a few times. The V gene is TRBV28, the J gene TRBJ2-1; D uncertain. This CDR3 is 13 amino acids long. V shed 5 bases and J shed 10 bases, with 15 bases lying between them. Germline assignment: CDR1 MDHEN and CDR2 SYDVKM. CDR3 residues: CASSTQPLREQFF. CDR3 in DNA: TGTGCCAGCAGTACGCAGCCCCTGAGGGAGCAGTTCTTC.

Relative to its sample, this clonotype is medium-sized. Here the CDR3 reads CASIGLAGTDTQYF. As DNA, the CDR3 is TGTGCCAGTATCGGACTAGCGGGGACAGATACGCAGTATTTT. V and J are TRBV19 and TRBJ2-3; 12 nucleotides agree with TRBD2. The CDR3 totals 14 residues. Germline CDR1 reads LNHDA; CDR2 reads SQIVND (reference sequence). V lost 7 bases to trimming and J lost 3 bases; unmatched junction nucleotides: 2.

This clonotype ranks as medium-sized. The rearrangement uses TRBV7-3 and TRBJ2-5; D is perhaps TRBD2 (6 bases). CDR1 SGHTA and CDR2 FQGTGA come from the germline V gene. Trimming pared 5 bases from V and 5 bases from J, leaving 18 bases between. The CDR3 sequence is 15 residues long. The CDR3 DNA sequence: TGTGCCAGCAGCCTATGGGGAGGACTGGCGGAGACCCAGTACTTC. Protein sequence: CASSLWGGLAETQYF.

In this sample, this clonotype is large (0.1 to 1%). The chain uses TRBV28 and TRBJ2-7, with TRBD1 matching over 9 bases. V lost 11 bases to trimming and J lost 3 bases; unmatched junction nucleotides: 11. The CDR3 loop spans 14 amino acids. CDR1 is MDHEN and CDR2 is SYDVKM in the germline V gene. CDR3 nucleotide sequence: TGTGCCGGTTCCCCTGACAGGGGGGGCTACGAGCAGTACTTC. As protein: CAGSPDRGGYEQYF.

In its sample, this clonotype is large. V usage is TRBV27 and J usage is TRBJ2-7, with D unclear. This CDR3 is built from 14 residues. Germline assignment: CDR1 MNHEY and CDR2 SMNVEV (reference sequence). V gave up 5 bases and J gave up 0 bases, with 11 bases separating them. CDR3 loop: CASSPAAYSYEQYF. The CDR3 nucleotides read TGTGCCAGCAGTCCCGCGGCGTACTCCTACGAGCAGTACTTC.

As regards this clonotype: A much larger clone is a single base away; this may be a read error. The chain has TRBV7-2 and TRBJ2-5, with D unresolved. This CDR3 has 12 residues. Germline CDR1 SGHTA, CDR2 FQGNSA. This CDR3 is CASSLGYETQHF. The CDR3 DNA reads as TGTGCCAGCAGCTTAGGTTATGAGACCCAGCACTTC.

This clonotype is termed large (0.1 to 1%). J is TRBJ1-5 and V is TRBV19; D gene uncertain. V dropped 3 bases and J dropped 7 bases, with 10 bases sitting between them. This CDR3 is built from 13 residues. Germline V gene lookup returns CDR1 LNHDA and CDR2 SQIVND (reference sequence). CDR3 bases: TGTGCCAGTAGTATGGTCTTACGACAGCCCCAGCATTTT. This gives the protein CASSMVLRQPQHF. Variable domain in full (rest from reference TRBV19 and TRBJ1-5): DGGITQSPKYLFRKEGQNVTLSCEQNLNHDAMYWYRQDPGQGLRLIYYSQIVNDFQKGDIAEGYSVSREKKESFPLTVTSAQKNPTAFYLCASSMVLRQPQHFGDGTRLSIL.

In this sample, this clonotype is medium-sized (0.01 to 0.1%). The chain recombines TRBV28 with TRBJ2-5; 9 nucleotides match TRBD2. Unmatched junction bases numbered 6, after V lost 2 bases and J lost 2 bases. Germline CDR1 and CDR2: MDHEN and SYDVKM. The CDR3 is made up of 16 amino acids. The CDR3 region has the DNA TGTGCCAGCAGTTTAGGGAGCGGGGGGCCACAAGAGACCCAGTACTTC. Protein sequence: CASSLGSGGPQETQYF.

This clonotype counts as medium-sized (0.01 to 0.1%). The chain combines TRBV11-2 with TRBJ1-5; D is perhaps TRBD1 (5 bases). This CDR3 is 21 amino acids long. Germline V gives CDR1 SGHAT, CDR2 FQNNGV. Trimming took off 4 bases at V and 0 bases at J, with 28 bases between the two ends. The DNA of the CDR3 is TGTGCCAGCAGCTCCCTACCCCCGGGACGTTTGACTACCATTAGCAATCAGCCCCAGCATTTT. Protein: CASSSLPPGRLTTISNQPQHF.

This clonotype is medium-sized in the sample. V and J are TRBV11-2 and TRBJ2-7; no firm D call. V dropped 5 bases and J dropped 6 bases, with 11 bases sitting between them. Germline V gene lookup returns CDR1 SGHAT and CDR2 FQNNGV. CDR3 length: 12 residues. CDR3 sequence reads: CASSHPSAEQYF. The DNA for the CDR3 is TGTGCCAGCAGCCACCCCTCGGCCGAGCAGTACTTC.